The 21 T cell receptor beta chains below all came from one sample that was sequenced in a study of blood T cell repertoires in COVID-19. Assay: immunoSEQ multiplex PCR; the TCRdb copy retains only in-frame clones and omits some. Of some 55,000 clones listed, 77% are singletons. The sequencing sample was made of peripheral blood. The receptors originated from an older man with active or convalescent COVID-19.

V and J are TRBV24-1 and TRBJ2-5; 7 bases agree with TRBD2. Germline values: CDR1 KGHDR, CDR2 SFDVKD. V lost 5 bases to trimming and J lost 5 bases; unmatched junction nucleotides: 4. The CDR3 runs 13 residues. The chain's CDR3 is CATSGGSYETQYF. DNA of the CDR3: TGTGCCACCAGTGGCGGGAGCTACGAGACCCAGTACTTC.

The rearrangement uses TRBV28 and TRBJ1-2; the D is unclear. There are 14 residues in the CDR3. Germline V gene sequence: CDR1 MDHEN, CDR2 SYDVKM. V shed 3 bases and J shed 14 bases, with 22 bases lying between them. The CDR3 protein is CASSLRDPFHGRTF. The CDR3, as DNA: TGTGCCAGCAGTTTGAGGGATCCCTTCCACGGTAGGACCTTC.

This clone was seen a few times. The rearrangement uses TRBV6-5 and TRBJ1-4; a weak D match, TRBD1 (6 bases). V was cut by 10 bases and J by 3 bases, with 15 bases left in between. The germline V gene has CDR1 MNHEY and CDR2 SVGAGI. The CDR3 is 14 amino acids. The CDR3 here is CATFGGLANEKLFF. The DNA of the CDR3 is TGTGCCACCTTCGGGGGGCTTGCTAATGAAAAACTGTTTTTT.

The table lists this clone with a few counts. The gene calls are TRBV7-2 and TRBJ2-7; 7 bases are a match to TRBD1. CDR3 length: 15 amino acids. The germline CDR1 and CDR2 sequences are SGHTA and FQGNSA. Germline trimming cut 4 bases from V and 3 bases from J; bases unmatched to any gene: 9. The CDR3 reads CASSSKTTGIYEQYF. The CDR3 bases are TGTGCCAGCAGCTCCAAAACGACAGGGATCTACGAGCAGTACTTC. Using reference TRBV7-2 and TRBJ2-7 for the parts outside the CDR3, the full variable domain is GAGVSQSPSNKVTEKGKDVELRCDPISGHTALYWYRQSLGQGLEFLIYFQGNSAPDKSGLPSDRFSAERTGGSVSTLTIQRTQQEDSAVYLCASSSKTTGIYEQYFGPGTRLTVT.

CDR3 sequence reads: CASSTPGQGRHEQYF. CDR3 coding DNA: TGTGCCAGCAGTACCCCGGGACAGGGGCGCCACGAGCAGTACTTC. The chain recombines TRBV6-5 with TRBJ2-7; 10 bases are a match to TRBD1. The CDR3 extends over 15 amino acids. Germline V lookup: CDR1 MNHEY, CDR2 SVGAGI. The V segment lost 5 bases and the J segment 5 bases; nucleotides outside the gene matches: 9.

This clone was counted a few times. This rearrangement joins TRBV2 to TRBJ1-5; D gene uncertain. The CDR3 is 14 residues long. CDR1 and CDR2 from the germline V gene are SNHLY and FYNNEI. The V gene lost 6 bases and the J gene lost 5 bases, with 14 bases spanning the gap. CDR3 in amino acids: CASSARSGDQPQHF. CDR3 sequence (DNA): TGTGCCAGCAGCGCTAGGTCCGGGGATCAGCCCCAGCATTTT.

V is TRBV5-1 and J is TRBJ2-5, with 9 bases matching TRBD2. V was pared by 4 bases and J by 1 base, with 5 bases of the junction left unmatched. CDR3 size: 15 residues. The germline gives CDR1 SGHRS, CDR2 YFSETQ. CDR3 sequence (DNA): TGCGCCAGCAGCCCTAGCGGGACCTTCCAAGAGACCCAGTACTTC. Its translation: CASSPSGTFQETQYF.

This clone has a single count. V is TRBV11-3 and J is TRBJ1-2; tentative D call: TRBD1 (6 bases). The CDR3 length is 13 residues. Germline V CDR1 and CDR2: SGHNT, YENEEA. The V end was cut by 4 bases, the J end by 8 bases, with 14 bases between. CDR3 coding DNA: TGTGCCAGCAGCTACGGACAGACGAACGGCTACACCTTC. Translation gives CASSYGQTNGYTF. The full variable domain, its missing parts supplied by reference TRBV11-3 and TRBJ1-2, is EAGVVQSPRYKIIEKKQPVAFWCNPISGHNTLYWYLQNLGQGPELLIRYENEEAVDDSQLPKDRFSAERLKGVDSTLKIQPAELGDSAVYLCASSYGQTNGYTFGSGTRLTVV.

The chain has TRBV6-5 and TRBJ1-5; TRBD1 is a possible D gene (5 bases). Trimming removed 5 bases at V and 2 bases at J, with 10 bases between. Germline V gene lookup returns CDR1 MNHEY and CDR2 SVGAGI. This CDR3 has 14 amino acids. The CDR3 reads CASSPDRGNQPQHF. CDR3 in DNA: TGTGCCAGCAGTCCCGACAGAGGCAATCAGCCCCAGCATTTT.

This clone was seen once. The rearrangement joins TRBV5-5 to TRBJ2-7; D is possibly TRBD1 (6 bases). Trimming took 7 bases from V and 5 from J, leaving 22 bases between them. Per the germline V gene, CDR1 is SGHKS and CDR2 is YYEKEE (reference sequence). The CDR3 runs to 15 residues. This CDR3 reads CASAGPGRGYNEQYF. The CDR3 region has the DNA TGTGCCAGCGCTGGGCCAGGCAGGGGTTATAACGAGCAGTACTTC.

The CDR3 loop is CASSSGQWNKGEKLFF. The CDR3 bases are TGTGCCAGCAGTTCTGGACAATGGAACAAGGGGGAAAAACTGTTTTTT. The chain joins TRBV6-6 to TRBJ1-4; perhaps TRBD1 as D (5 bases). Germline-derived CDR1 and CDR2 are MNHNY and SVGAGI (reference sequence). Trimming took off 4 bases at V and 8 bases at J, with 20 bases between the two ends. This CDR3 has 16 residues.

This clone was observed at least ten times. Here the CDR3 reads CATSRDGGPSEKLFF. CDR3 sequence (DNA): TGTGCCACCAGCAGAGATGGAGGACCGTCGGAAAAACTGTTTTTT. The rearrangement joins TRBV15 to TRBJ1-4; no definite D call. Trimming cost V 0 bases and J 8 bases, with 13 bases left between them. Germline V gene lookup returns CDR1 LNHNV and CDR2 YYDKDF (reference sequence). CDR3 size: 15 residues.

The rearrangement uses TRBV5-1 and TRBJ2-1; D is ambiguous. V dropped 4 bases and J dropped 7 bases, with 12 bases sitting between them. The germline CDR1 and CDR2 sequences are SGHRS and YFSETQ. CDR3 length equals 13 residues. This CDR3 is CASSPANRNEQFF. In nucleotides, the CDR3 is TGCGCCAGCAGCCCCGCTAATCGGAATGAGCAGTTCTTC.

The rearrangement uses TRBV29-1 and TRBJ1-4, with 8 bases that match TRBD1. CDR3 length equals 13 residues. Looked up from germline, CDR1 is SQVTM and CDR2 is ANQGSEA. With 7 bases clipped from V and 3 bases from J, the junction kept 4 bases outside the gene matches. The DNA for the CDR3 is TGCAGCGCCAGGACAGGGTCTAATGAAAAACTGTTTTTT. Protein sequence: CSARTGSNEKLFF.

This sequence joins TRBV4-2 and TRBJ2-7, with TRBD1 matching over 8 bases. V lost 0 bases to trimming and J lost 4 bases; unmatched junction nucleotides: 2. CDR3 size: 14 residues. Germline CDR1 reads LGHNA; CDR2 reads YNFKEQ. The CDR3 sequence is CASSQDNRGYEQYF. In nucleotides, the CDR3 is TGTGCCAGCAGCCAAGATAACAGGGGGTACGAGCAGTACTTC.

This chain uses TRBV7-2 with TRBJ2-1, with 9 bases matching TRBD2. J was trimmed by 4 bases and V by 3 bases; bases with no gene match: 4. The CDR3 has 15 residues. Germline V CDR1 and CDR2: SGHTA, FQGNSA. CDR3 in DNA: TGTGCCAGCAGCTTCGGGGCGGGAGGGTACAATGAGCAGTTCTTC. Protein: CASSFGAGGYNEQFF.

The rearrangement joins TRBV28 to TRBJ2-7; D is unresolved. From germline, CDR1 is MDHEN and CDR2 SYDVKM. V lost 5 bases, J lost 7 bases, and 12 bases lay in between. The CDR3 extends over 12 amino acids. CDR3 sequence (DNA): TGTGCCAGCAGTACCCGCACCGGGGAGCAGTACTTC. Its protein is CASSTRTGEQYF.

The rearrangement links TRBV5-1 to TRBJ2-5; no firm D call. The germline V gene encodes CDR1 SGHRS and CDR2 YFSETQ. The CDR3 covers 15 residues. The V end was cut by 4 bases, the J end by 3 bases, with 16 bases between. CDR3 amino acids: CASSQAGGQEETQYF. The CDR3 DNA is TGCGCCAGCAGCCAAGCTGGTGGGCAGGAAGAGACCCAGTACTTC.

This chain uses TRBV5-1 with TRBJ1-2; D may be TRBD1 (5 bases). The germline V and J ends were trimmed by 0 bases and 8 bases, with 11 bases remaining between them. The germline gives CDR1 SGHRS, CDR2 YFSETQ. The CDR3 consists of 13 residues. CDR3 sequence (DNA): TGCGCCAGCAGCTTGGCAGTGGGGGGAGGCTACACCTTC. Translated: CASSLAVGGGYTF.

The DNA for the CDR3 is TGTGCCAGCAGCCTGGACAGGAACACTGAAGCTTTCTTT. Amino acids: CASSLDRNTEAFF. The genes are TRBV7-2 and TRBJ1-1, with D possibly being TRBD1 (6 bases). The CDR3 totals 13 residues. Germline CDR1 is SGHTA and CDR2 is FQGNSA. V lost 5 bases, J lost 1 base, and 8 bases lay in between.

The chain links TRBV27 to TRBJ2-7; perhaps TRBD2 as D (6 bases). Germline CDR1 and CDR2: MNHEY and SMNVEV (reference sequence). V shed 3 bases and J shed 0 bases, with 9 bases lying between them. The length of the CDR3 is 14 residues. The CDR3 region is CASSFGGPSYEQYF. The CDR3 coding sequence is TGTGCCAGCAGTTTCGGGGGTCCCTCCTACGAGCAGTACTTC.